The 15 T cell receptor beta chains listed next were all sequenced from one sample in a study of beta chain features in type 1 diabetes listed by TCRdb under 2018. Library preparation was by the immunoSEQ multiplex PCR assay. All of the isolated RNA was reverse transcribed with the High Capacity cDNA Reverse Transcription Kit, so expressed TCRB transcripts were sequenced. The immuneACCESS repertoire file appears here via TCRdb, limited to in-frame rearrangements. These files lack a portion of the clones; in checked studies, under half of the deficit traces to unresolved V genes, and the cause of the others is not known. The sample has around 330,000 clones on record, approximately 11% of them singletons. Just over 0.015% of the sample comes from the top ten. Source material: naive CD4+ T cells from blood. The cell subset or site label corresponds to: true naive CD4+ T cells. The receptors shown here come from a young woman in good health.

There are a few counts of this clone. This chain connects TRBV28 to TRBJ2-7; D is unclear. V was trimmed by 6 bases and J by 2 bases, leaving 17 bases between them. The CDR3 totals 15 residues. Germline CDR1 MDHEN, CDR2 SYDVKM. The CDR3 DNA is TGTGCCAGCAGCTCCTCTGCCGATGCTACCTACGAGCAGTACTTC. It encodes CASSSSADATYEQYF.

V and J are TRBV18 and TRBJ1-2; 7 bases align to TRBD1. There are 11 residues in the CDR3. With 5 bases clipped from V and 13 bases from J, the junction kept 7 bases outside the gene matches. Per germline, CDR1 KGHSH and CDR2 LQKENI. The CDR3 here is CASSDRVASTF. CDR3 DNA: TGTGCCAGCTCAGACAGGGTTGCTAGCACCTTC.

This clone showed up just a few times. V is TRBV4-2 and J is TRBJ2-7, with 7 bases that match TRBD2. CDR1 and CDR2 (germline): LGHNA, YNFKEQ. This CDR3 spans 15 amino acids. Germline trimming cut 1 base from V and 0 bases from J; bases unmatched to any gene: 3. The CDR3 DNA follows: TGTGCCAGCAGCCAAGGGGGGGAGGGCTCCTACGAGCAGTACTTC. Translation gives CASSQGGEGSYEQYF.

The chain recombines TRBV6-1 with TRBJ1-1; D unresolved. V lost 10 bases to trimming and J lost 6 bases, with 15 bases between them. Germline assignment: CDR1 MNHNS and CDR2 SASEGT. The CDR3 loop spans 12 amino acids. In DNA form, the CDR3 reads TGTGCCACAAACTTGGAGTTTCCTGAAGCTTTCTTT. This translates into CATNLEFPEAFF.

This clone was seen more than once but under ten times. This chain uses TRBV30 with TRBJ1-2; no definite D call. CDR1 GTSNPN and CDR2 SVGIG come from the germline V gene (reference sequence). CDR3 length: 11 amino acids. Trimming left V 0 bases short and J 6 bases short, with 5 bases between. The chain's CDR3 is CAWSVFNGYTF. The CDR3 nucleotides read TGTGCCTGGAGTGTATTTAATGGCTACACCTTC.

The genes are TRBV27 and TRBJ2-3, with 14 positions matching TRBD2. Per the germline V gene, CDR1 is MNHEY and CDR2 is SMNVEV (reference sequence). The CDR3 has 18 amino acids. V lost 5 bases and J lost 3; bases outside the gene matches: 10. The CDR3 DNA follows: TGTGCCAGCAGTAGCGGGACTAGCGGGAGTCGAGTAACAGATACGCAGTATTTT. Protein sequence: CASSSGTSGSRVTDTQYF.

This clone was picked up a small number of times. A read error may produce the germline difference seen at one junction end. This chain links TRBV7-7 with TRBJ2-2; perhaps TRBD2 as D (5 bases). Germline CDR1 SSHAT, CDR2 FNYEAQ (reference sequence). The CDR3 consists of 16 residues. CDR3 residues: CASSPLSATNTGELFF. CDR3 sequence (DNA): TGTGCTAGCAGCCCACTTAGCGCGACGAACACCGGGGAGCTGTTTTTT. The full variable domain, with the rest looked up from reference TRBV7-7 and TRBJ2-2, is GAGVSQSPRYKVTKRGQDVTLRCDPISSHATLYWYQQALGQGPEFLTYFNYEAQPDKSGLPSDRFSAERPEGSISTLTIQRTEQRDSAMYRCASSPLSATNTGELFFGEGSRLTVL.

This clone turned up a few times. The gene calls are TRBV7-8 and TRBJ1-2; 7 nucleotides agree with TRBD1. The CDR3 is made up of 14 amino acids. Germline values: CDR1 SGHVS, CDR2 FQNEAQ. Germline trimming cut 5 bases from V and 4 bases from J; bases unmatched to any gene: 7. CDR3 in DNA: TGTGCCAGCAGCCCGCGACAGGGAAGCTATGGCTACACCTTC. Its protein product is CASSPRQGSYGYTF.

This clone has more than one count but fewer than ten. The chain uses TRBV7-2 and TRBJ2-1, with 10 bases matching TRBD2. The CDR3 length is 16 residues. The V gene's germline CDR1 is SGHTA and CDR2 FQGNSA. V shed 5 bases, J shed 9 bases, and the junction held 13 bases outside the gene matches. The chain's CDR3 is CASSTGLAVTRGEQFF. CDR3 in DNA: TGTGCCAGCAGCACCGGACTAGCGGTTACTCGGGGTGAGCAGTTCTTC.

This clone was counted a few times. The chain carries TRBV6-1 and TRBJ1-5; D is possibly TRBD1 (6 bases). The CDR3 runs 17 residues. Trimming took off 2 bases at V and 0 bases at J, with 14 bases between the two ends. Germline CDR1 is MNHNS and CDR2 is SASEGT. The CDR3 sequence: CASSEIRTVYSNQPQHF. CDR3 nucleotide sequence: TGTGCCAGCAGTGAAATCAGGACAGTTTATAGCAATCAGCCCCAGCATTTT.

The chain recombines TRBV4-3 with TRBJ2-3; D may be TRBD2 (6 bases). Trimming removed 0 bases from V and 6 bases from J, with 13 bases in between. The germline gives CDR1 LGHNA, CDR2 YSLEER. This CDR3 is built from 15 residues. The CDR3, as DNA: TGCGCCAGCAGCCAAGATTTCGGGGGATGGGATACGCAGTATTTT. Residues: CASSQDFGGWDTQYF.

The chain combines TRBV7-2 with TRBJ1-2; the match to TRBD1 covers 8 bases. The germline V gene encodes CDR1 SGHTA and CDR2 FQGNSA. The CDR3 has 14 amino acids. V was pared by 5 bases and J by 4 bases, with 6 bases of the junction left unmatched. The CDR3 reads CASSEVQGGYGYTF. The CDR3 region has the DNA TGTGCCAGCAGCGAGGTACAGGGGGGCTATGGCTACACCTTC.

This clone was seen more than once but under ten times. The chain carries TRBV15 and TRBJ2-7; possibly TRBD2 for D (6 bases). The CDR3 covers 16 residues. Germline V gene lookup returns CDR1 LNHNV and CDR2 YYDKDF (reference sequence). The V end lost 0 bases, the J end lost 2 bases, and 14 bases lay between the germline ends. The CDR3 sequence is CATSRDFGGKPYEQYF. CDR3 sequence (DNA): TGTGCCACCAGCAGAGATTTTGGGGGGAAGCCCTACGAGCAGTACTTC.

This clone was found a few times. The chain uses TRBV28 and TRBJ2-7, with D possibly being TRBD1 (5 bases). The germline V gene encodes CDR1 MDHEN and CDR2 SYDVKM. The CDR3 contains 13 residues. The V end lost 7 bases, the J end lost 2 bases, and 12 bases lay between the germline ends. The CDR3 bases are TGTGCCAGCAATTCGGACAAGCCCTACGAGCAGTACTTC. It translates to CASNSDKPYEQYF.

The chain carries TRBV4-2 and TRBJ1-2, with TRBD1 as a possible D gene (6 bases). V was pared by 2 bases and J by 1 base, with 14 bases between. Germline values: CDR1 LGHNA, CDR2 YNFKEQ. The CDR3 length is 16 residues. CDR3 region: CASSQRGSALNYGYTF. In DNA, the CDR3 is TGTGCCAGCAGCCAAAGGGGGTCCGCTCTTAACTATGGCTACACCTTC.